This TCR beta chain was captured in a study of cytomegalovirus exposure and HLA in healthy donors. Between the trimmed V and J ends, which lost 6 bases and 4 bases, there was a span of 12 bases. The CDR3 extends over 13 amino acids. Per the germline V gene, CDR1 is SEHNR and CDR2 is FQNEAQ (reference sequence). The PCR had 60 Vbeta and 13 Jbeta primers. The repertoire was sequenced with immunoSEQ multiplex PCR; TCRdb's copy has only in-frame clones and lacks some. Seen here are under 60,000 clones, about 72% observed once, and the top ten hold 3% to 4%. This clonotype was sampled from a woman aged 40 to 50 in good health and CMV-seropositive. This chain connects TRBV7-9 to TRBJ1-1; D ambiguous. Sequencing was carried out using PBMCs. CDR3 loop: CASSSIAGTEAFF. The CDR3 DNA follows: TGTGCCAGCAGTAGCATAGCGGGCACTGAAGCTTTCTTT.